The 21 T cell receptor beta chains below come from one sample, sequenced in a study of T cells in localized non-small cell lung cancer. Sequenced by immunoSEQ multiplex PCR; TCRdb stores in-frame clones only, minus some. The table shows 50,000 to 70,000 clones, with 80% to 95% occurring only once. The material was peripheral blood, obtained before any cancer treatment. Every receptor here comes from a man aged 40-75 years with stage I lung adenocarcinoma.

The chain uses TRBV28 and TRBJ2-3; no clear D gene. Germline V gene lookup returns CDR1 MDHEN and CDR2 SYDVKM. V was clipped by 6 bases and J by 1 base, with 14 bases between them. The CDR3 extends over 15 amino acids. The CDR3 DNA follows: TGTGCCAGCAGCAAAAGGGTCGGTGGCACAGATACGCAGTATTTT. Translation gives CASSKRVGGTDTQYF.

This rearrangement joins TRBV5-4 to TRBJ1-2; perhaps TRBD1 as D (5 bases). The germline V and J ends were trimmed by 3 bases and 4 bases, with 7 bases remaining between them. The germline CDR1 and CDR2 sequences are SGHNT and YYREEE (reference sequence). The CDR3 sequence is 12 residues long. The CDR3 loop reads CASSSQGYGYTF. The DNA of the CDR3 is TGTGCCAGCAGCTCTCAGGGCTATGGCTACACCTTC.

The CDR3 spells CAWRKEVAAAYEQYF. The CDR3 coding sequence is TGTGCCTGGAGGAAGGAGGTAGCGGCCGCCTACGAGCAGTACTTC. The V call is TRBV30, the J call TRBJ2-7; D is perhaps TRBD2 (6 bases). The CDR3 sequence is 15 residues long. Trimming cost V 3 bases and J 2 bases, with 17 bases left between them. Germline lookup yields CDR1 GTSNPN and CDR2 SVGIG (reference sequence).

This chain uses TRBV28 with TRBJ2-1; TRBD2 matches at 7 bases. The CDR3 is 15 amino acids. J gave up 5 bases and V 1 base, and 5 bases lay outside the gene matches. Germline lookup yields CDR1 MDHEN and CDR2 SYDVKM. The chain's CDR3 is CASSLFLAEDNEQFF. The CDR3, as DNA: TGTGCCAGCAGTTTATTTCTAGCGGAGGACAATGAGCAGTTCTTC.

This clone came up once. This sequence joins TRBV28 and TRBJ1-2; no firm D call. The ends were cut back, 5 bases at V and 7 bases at J, with 14 bases in the middle. CDR1 MDHEN and CDR2 SYDVKM come from the germline V gene. The CDR3 has 13 amino acids. The DNA for the CDR3 is TGTGCCAGCAGTCCCGGGGAAAGGGCTGGCTACACCTTC. It translates to CASSPGERAGYTF.

The chain uses TRBV12-5 and TRBJ1-2; D is possibly TRBD1 (5 bases). The V end was cut by 3 bases, the J end by 2 bases, with 10 bases between. The CDR3 contains 14 residues. Germline V lookup: CDR1 LGHNT, CDR2 FRNRAP. Here the CDR3 reads CASGFSAGNYGYTF. The CDR3 DNA is TGTGCTAGTGGTTTCTCGGCAGGGAACTATGGCTACACCTTC. Variable domain in full (rest from reference TRBV12-5 and TRBJ1-2): DARVTQTPRHKVTEMGQEVTMRCQPILGHNTVFWYRQTMMQGLELLAYFRNRAPLDDSGMPKDRFSAEMPDATLATLKIQPSEPRDSAVYFCASGFSAGNYGYTFGSGTRLTVV.

This chain connects TRBV10-2 to TRBJ1-4; 7 bases align to TRBD1. Unmatched junction bases numbered 10, after V lost 7 bases and J lost 8 bases. This CDR3 has 14 amino acids. Germline assignment: CDR1 WSHSY and CDR2 SAAADI. CDR3: CASKGTARVEKLFF. In DNA form, the CDR3 reads TGCGCCAGCAAAGGGACAGCACGAGTCGAAAAACTGTTTTTT.

V and J are TRBV4-3 and TRBJ2-5, with TRBD2 as a possible D gene (5 bases). With the DNA end fitting TRBJ2-7 better, the J assignment may be wrong. Germline V gene sequence: CDR1 LGHNA, CDR2 YSLEER. The CDR3 totals 14 residues. CDR3 in amino acids: CASSQNFGVYEQYF. CDR3 coding DNA: TGCGCCAGCAGCCAAAACTTCGGGGTCTACGAGCAGTACTTC.

This chain uses TRBV29-1 with TRBJ2-1; 10 bases line up with TRBD2. The CDR3 consists of 12 residues. Trimming at V came to 6 bases and at J to 6 bases, leaving 2 bases not matched to a gene. The germline CDR1 and CDR2 sequences are SQVTM and ANQGSEA. In DNA form, the CDR3 reads TGCAGCGTAGCGGGAGGGCCCAATGAGCAGTTCTTC. Its translation: CSVAGGPNEQFF.

The sample holds many counts of this clone. J is TRBJ2-7 and V is TRBV30; 8 nucleotides align to TRBD1. Germline trimming cut 6 bases from V and 5 bases from J; bases unmatched to any gene: 6. Germline V CDR1 and CDR2: GTSNPN, SVGIG (reference sequence). CDR3 length: 12 amino acids. CDR3 protein: CACTDRAHEQYF. The CDR3 DNA is TGTGCCTGCACGGACAGGGCCCACGAGCAGTACTTC.

V is TRBV5-6 and J is TRBJ1-2; D possibly corresponds to TRBD1 (6 bases). This CDR3 has 13 residues. V lost 1 base to trimming and J lost 6 bases, with 10 bases between them. CDR1 SGHDT and CDR2 YYEEEE come from the germline V gene. CDR3 DNA: TGTGCCAGCAGCTTGTATCCAGGGGATGGCTACACCTTC. This sequence encodes CASSLYPGDGYTF. Looking up the rest from reference TRBV5-6 and TRBJ1-2 gives the full variable domain: DAGVTQSPTHLIKTRGQQVTLRCSPKSGHDTVSWYQQALGQGPQFIFQYYEEEERQRGNFPDRFSGHQFPNYSSELNVNALLLGDSALYLCASSLYPGDGYTFGSGTRLTVV.

The chain combines TRBV30 with TRBJ2-3; D is perhaps TRBD2 (5 bases). Trimming removed 4 bases at V and 8 bases at J, with 13 bases between. This CDR3 has 12 amino acids. Per the germline V gene, CDR1 is GTSNPN and CDR2 is SVGIG (reference sequence). The CDR3 protein is CAWTTEGVTQYF. CDR3 nucleotide sequence: TGTGCCTGGACGACCGAGGGCGTTACGCAGTATTTT.

The CDR3 loop is CASRNTGGLTEAFF. DNA for the CDR3: TGTGCCAGCAGAAATACAGGGGGCCTAACTGAAGCTTTCTTT. The chain combines TRBV5-6 with TRBJ1-1, with TRBD1 matching over 9 bases. The CDR3 totals 14 residues. The germline V gene encodes CDR1 SGHDT and CDR2 YYEEEE. V dropped 5 bases and J dropped 5; count of bases not matched to a gene: 7.

V is TRBV10-3 and J is TRBJ1-2; 8 bases align to TRBD1. V lost 8 bases, J lost 2 bases, and 7 bases stayed unmatched. CDR1 and CDR2 from the germline V gene are ENHRY and SYGVKD. This CDR3 has 14 amino acids. In DNA form, the CDR3 reads TGTGCCATCTCGGACAGGGCGGCAAACTATGGCTACACCTTC. Residues: CAISDRAANYGYTF.

The chain combines TRBV19 with TRBJ1-4, with 8 bases that match TRBD1. This CDR3 is 16 amino acids long. Unmatched junction bases numbered 7, after V lost 7 bases and J lost 0 bases. Germline V gene sequence: CDR1 LNHDA, CDR2 SQIVND (reference sequence). The CDR3, as DNA: TGTGCCAGTAACGCGGACAGGGCTGCAACTAATGAAAAACTGTTTTTT. Its protein product is CASNADRAATNEKLFF.

This chain uses TRBV18 with TRBJ1-1; D unresolved. Germline V CDR1 and CDR2: KGHSH, LQKENI. Trimming took off 1 base at V and 6 bases at J, with 6 bases between the two ends. The CDR3 has 12 amino acids. The CDR3 DNA sequence: TGTGCCAGCTCACCACAGGGAGCTGAAGCTTTCTTT. This translates into CASSPQGAEAFF.

V is TRBV11-3 and J is TRBJ2-1, with 7 bases lining up with TRBD2. CDR3 length equals 17 residues. The V and J ends lost 6 bases and 0 bases, in that order; junction bases with no gene match: 11. Germline V CDR1 and CDR2: SGHNT, YENEEA. The CDR3 spells CASRESIGGSSYNEQFF. CDR3 nucleotides: TGTGCCAGCAGAGAGTCAATCGGGGGGAGCTCCTACAATGAGCAGTTCTTC.

This chain joins TRBV4-1 and TRBJ2-1; 8 bases agree with TRBD1. The CDR3 has 14 amino acids. The germline gives CDR1 MGHRA, CDR2 YSYEKL. Trimming took 3 bases from V and 4 from J; bases not matched to a gene: 2. CDR3 sequence reads: CASSHGTGYNEQFF. CDR3 sequence (DNA): TGCGCCAGCAGCCACGGGACAGGATACAATGAGCAGTTCTTC.

The chain combines TRBV6-1 with TRBJ1-1, with D possibly TRBD1 on 6 matching bases. V shed 2 bases and J shed 10 bases, with 14 bases lying between them. The CDR3 is 13 amino acids. Germline CDR1 is MNHNS and CDR2 is SASEGT. CDR3 loop: CASSESRRGPAFF. CDR3 sequence (DNA): TGTGCCAGCAGTGAAAGTCGTCGGGGGCCAGCTTTCTTT.

The gene calls are TRBV13 and TRBJ2-7; the match to TRBD1 covers 7 bases. Trimming removed 0 bases from V and 0 bases from J; junction bases left unmatched: 2. CDR1 and CDR2 from the germline V gene are PRHDT and FYEKMQ (reference sequence). This CDR3 has 15 residues. DNA of the CDR3: TGTGCCAGCAGCTTAGGAGGACAGGCCTCCTACGAGCAGTACTTC. Its translation is CASSLGGQASYEQYF.

The chain carries TRBV5-6 and TRBJ2-5; 7 bases map to TRBD1. The CDR3 spans 15 residues. The trim removed 4 bases at V and 0 bases at J, leaving 6 bases unmatched. The germline V gene encodes CDR1 SGHDT and CDR2 YYEEEE. The CDR3 sequence: CASSTDRPYQETQYF. As DNA, the CDR3 is TGTGCCAGCAGCACGGACAGGCCGTACCAAGAGACCCAGTACTTC.